These T cell receptor beta chains were read from a single sample in a study of T cell responses to AZD1222 COVID-19 vaccine. TCRdb keeps only in-frame clones here, not all; method: immunoSEQ multiplex PCR. The sample holds 99,000 or so clones; 86% are singletons and the top ten take less than 4%. Sample: peripheral blood, taken 28 days after the second dose of the MenACWY control vaccine. The receptors come from an adult who received the MenACWY meningococcal vaccine as a control. Both conserved end residues are part of each CDR3. Fields, in order: CDR3 protein, CDR3 DNA, V gene, D gene, J gene. The D gene is left open where the match is weak.

cdr3_aa: CASSYQTASGNTIYF
cdr3_nt: TGTGCCAGCAGTTACCAGACGGCCTCTGGAAACACCATATATTTT
v_call: TRBV28
d_call: -
j_call: TRBJ1-3

cdr3_aa: CASSFPSGEGDGEQFF
cdr3_nt: TGTGCCAGCAGCTTCCCCAGCGGGGAGGGCGACGGGGAGCAGTTCTTC
v_call: TRBV11-3
d_call: TRBD2
j_call: TRBJ2-1

cdr3_aa: CASSVQGSNQPQHF
cdr3_nt: TGTGCCAGCAGTGTTCAGGGTAGCAATCAGCCCCAGCATTTT
v_call: TRBV2
d_call: -
j_call: TRBJ1-5

cdr3_aa: CAWTNSLNSPLHF
cdr3_nt: TGTGCCTGGACCAACAGCCTTAATTCACCCCTCCACTTT
v_call: TRBV30
d_call: -
j_call: TRBJ1-6

cdr3_aa: CASSHTGANTGELFF
cdr3_nt: TGCGCCAGCAGCCATACAGGGGCGAACACCGGGGAGCTGTTTTTT
v_call: TRBV4-1
d_call: TRBD1
j_call: TRBJ2-2

cdr3_aa: CASVPQGGRLAKNIQYF
cdr3_nt: TGTGCCAGCGTACCCCAAGGGGGGCGCTTAGCCAAAAACATTCAGTACTTC
v_call: TRBV9
d_call: -
j_call: TRBJ2-4

cdr3_aa: CASGLTQETQYF
cdr3_nt: TGTGCCAGCGGCCTGACCCAAGAGACCCAGTACTTC
v_call: TRBV6-5
d_call: -
j_call: TRBJ2-5

cdr3_aa: CASSQPLGDTGELFF
cdr3_nt: TGTGCCAGCAGCCAACCGTTAGGAGATACCGGGGAGCTGTTTTTT
v_call: TRBV5-4
d_call: -
j_call: TRBJ2-2

cdr3_aa: CARPLDRFLSNSPLHF
cdr3_nt: TGCGCCAGACCGCTGGACAGGTTTCTTAGCAATTCACCCCTCCACTTT
v_call: TRBV5-1
d_call: TRBD1
j_call: TRBJ1-6

cdr3_aa: CASSPGTAYNEKLFF
cdr3_nt: TGTGCCAGCAGCCCTGGGACAGCCTATAATGAAAAACTGTTTTTT
v_call: TRBV5-4
d_call: TRBD1
j_call: TRBJ1-4

cdr3_aa: CASTSVRAAEQFF
cdr3_nt: TGTGCCAGCACCTCCGTGAGGGCGGCTGAGCAGTTCTTC
v_call: TRBV7-2
d_call: -
j_call: TRBJ2-1

cdr3_aa: CASRAGTGWSGYTF
cdr3_nt: TGTGCCAGCCGCGCCGGGACAGGGTGGAGCGGCTACACCTTC
v_call: TRBV27
d_call: TRBD1
j_call: TRBJ1-2

cdr3_aa: CASSIEPGRSLGNTEAFF
cdr3_nt: TGTGCCAGTAGTATAGAACCGGGACGGAGTTTGGGGAACACTGAAGCTTTCTTT
v_call: TRBV19
d_call: -
j_call: TRBJ1-1

cdr3_aa: CASSSRTSPPSDTQYF
cdr3_nt: TGTGCCAGCAGCTCCCGGACTAGCCCCCCTTCAGATACGCAGTATTTT
v_call: TRBV7-6
d_call: TRBD2
j_call: TRBJ2-3

cdr3_aa: CASSSNGNEQFF
cdr3_nt: TGTGCCAGCAGCTCTAACGGCAATGAGCAGTTCTTC
v_call: TRBV11-3
d_call: -
j_call: TRBJ2-1

cdr3_aa: CASRSTRTAGNTIYF
cdr3_nt: TGTGCCAGCCGCTCCACGCGGACAGCTGGAAACACCATATATTTT
v_call: TRBV19
d_call: -
j_call: TRBJ1-3

cdr3_aa: CSVEDQVATNEKLFF
cdr3_nt: TGCAGCGTTGAAGATCAGGTAGCAACTAATGAAAAACTGTTTTTT
v_call: TRBV29-1
d_call: -
j_call: TRBJ1-4

cdr3_aa: CASSFQSGGPYNEQFF
cdr3_nt: TGTGCCAGCAGCTTCCAAAGCGGGGGGCCGTACAATGAGCAGTTCTTC
v_call: TRBV7-2
d_call: TRBD2
j_call: TRBJ2-1

cdr3_aa: CVVGGSNQPQHF
cdr3_nt: TGTGTAGTCGGCGGTTCCAATCAGCCCCAGCATTTT
v_call: TRBV28
d_call: -
j_call: TRBJ1-5

cdr3_aa: CSVASGVHNEKLFF
cdr3_nt: TGCAGCGTTGCTTCAGGGGTCCATAATGAAAAACTGTTTTTT
v_call: TRBV29-1
d_call: -
j_call: TRBJ1-4